This T cell receptor (beta chain) was captured in a study of cytomegalovirus exposure and HLA in healthy donors. Broader study findings: Most subjects' HLA-A and HLA-B alleles were reportedly predicted from TCR beta sequences. Exclusion as indistinguishable affected some V segments, including TRBV6-2 and TRBV6-3.

The germline gives CDR1 SGHRS, CDR2 YFSETQ. J gave up 3 bases and V 0 bases, and 7 bases lay outside the gene matches. The CDR3 runs 16 residues. A remark on this clone: The antigen remains unidentified.

With 60 Vbeta and 13 Jbeta primers, the PCR was carried out. Some clones are missing from TCRdb's copy, which holds only in-frame ones; the method was immunoSEQ multiplex PCR. The table includes more than 110,000 clones, roughly 79% detected once. The sequenced sample consisted of PBMCs. This sequence was found in a man aged 25-40 years in good health and CMV-seropositive. The chain joins TRBV5-1 to TRBJ1-1, with 8 bases that match TRBD1. The CDR3 loop reads CASSLDKPGQDTEAFF. The CDR3 DNA sequence: TGCGCCAGCAGCTTGGACAAACCGGGACAGGACACTGAAGCTTTCTTT.